This T cell receptor (beta chain) was captured by sequencing in a study of cytomegalovirus exposure and HLA in healthy donors. Study background: HLA-typed donors contributed some 87 million unique TCRs, which were held in an early data release.

The CDR3 runs to 15 residues. Germline CDR1 LNHDA, CDR2 SQIVND (reference sequence). General observations from the study: With high specificity and sensitivity, the classifier reportedly diagnosed cytomegalovirus status.

Primers for the PCR totalled 60 Vbeta and 13 Jbeta. Measured with immunoSEQ multiplex PCR; TCRdb has only the in-frame clones, and not every one. The table has about 98,000 clones, around 80% seen once. With respect to this clone: Its antigen is unidentified. At one end the junction does not follow the germline gene, possibly because of a read error.

Sequencing was done on a sample of PBMCs. The chain combines TRBV19 with TRBJ1-3; D remains unclear. The TCR comes from a man aged 40-49 years in good health and CMV-seronegative. CDR3 sequence: CASSIDARFGSTIYF. The CDR3 DNA is TGTGCCAGTAGTATAGACGCCAGGTTTGGAAGCACCATATATTTT. Looking up the rest from reference TRBV19 and TRBJ1-3 gives the full variable domain: DGGITQSPKYLFRKEGQNVTLSCEQNLNHDAMYWYRQDPGQGLRLIYYSQIVNDFQKGDIAEGYSVSREKKESFPLTVTSAQKNPTAFYLCASSIDARFGSTIYFGEGSWLTVV.